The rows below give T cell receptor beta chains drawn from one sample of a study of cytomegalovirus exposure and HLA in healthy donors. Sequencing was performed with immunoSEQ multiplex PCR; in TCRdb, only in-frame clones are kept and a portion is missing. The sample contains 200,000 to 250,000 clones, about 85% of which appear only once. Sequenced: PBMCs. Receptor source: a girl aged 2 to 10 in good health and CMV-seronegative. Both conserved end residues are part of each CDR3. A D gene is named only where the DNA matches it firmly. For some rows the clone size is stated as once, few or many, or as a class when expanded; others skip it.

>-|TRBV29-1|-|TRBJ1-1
CSVGQSPNTEAFF
TGCAGCGTTGGACAGAGCCCGAACACTGAAGCTTTCTTT
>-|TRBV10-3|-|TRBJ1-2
CAISRDYGYTF
TGTGCCATCTCCAGGGACTATGGCTACACCTTC
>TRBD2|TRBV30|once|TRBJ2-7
CAWTEGTSGTYEQYF
TGTGCCTGGACCGAGGGGACTAGCGGCACCTACGAGCAGTACTTC
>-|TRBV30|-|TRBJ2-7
CAWSVGGRGEQYF
TGTGCCTGGAGTGTAGGCGGTCGCGGGGAGCAGTACTTC
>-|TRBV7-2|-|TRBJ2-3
CARGGPFTDTQYF
TGTGCCAGGGGGGGTCCCTTCACAGATACGCAGTATTTT
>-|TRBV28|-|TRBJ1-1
CASNREVNTEAFF
TGTGCCAGCAATCGGGAGGTGAACACTGAAGCTTTCTTT
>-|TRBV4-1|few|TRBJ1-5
CASSPDGGADQPQHF
TGCGCCAGCAGCCCCGATGGGGGGGCGGATCAGCCCCAGCATTTT
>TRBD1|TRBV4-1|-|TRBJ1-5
CASSQEWLQGVSNQPQHF
TGCGCCAGCAGCCAAGAGTGGTTGCAGGGGGTAAGCAATCAGCCCCAGCATTTT
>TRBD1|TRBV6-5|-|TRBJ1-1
CASSPTGQGRTEAFF
TGTGCCAGCAGCCCCACGGGACAGGGCCGAACTGAAGCTTTCTTT
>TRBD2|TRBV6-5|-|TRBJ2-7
CASSYDSGRGSYEQYF
TGTGCCAGCAGTTACGATAGCGGGAGGGGTAGTTACGAGCAGTACTTC
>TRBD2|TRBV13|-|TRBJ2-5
CASSNLRGGQETQYF
TGTGCCAGCAGCAACTTGCGGGGGGGGCAAGAGACCCAGTACTTC
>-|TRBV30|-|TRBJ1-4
CAWSNRDRLVTNEKLFF
TGTGCCTGGTCTAACAGGGATCGTCTGGTAACTAATGAAAAACTGTTTTTT
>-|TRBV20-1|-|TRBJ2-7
CSASVSYEQYF
TGCAGTGCTAGCGTATCCTACGAGCAGTACTTC
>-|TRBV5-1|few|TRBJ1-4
CASSLERSNEKLFF
TGCGCCAGCAGCTTGGAACGGAGTAATGAAAAACTGTTTTTT
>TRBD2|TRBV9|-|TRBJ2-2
CASSGSGRGGELFF
TGTGCCAGCAGCGGTAGCGGGAGGGGCGGGGAGCTGTTTTTT
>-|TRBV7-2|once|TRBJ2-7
CASSPLAEQYF
TGTGCCAGCAGCCCCCTAGCAGAGCAGTACTTC
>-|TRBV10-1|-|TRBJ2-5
CASSASIQETQYF
TGCGCCAGCAGTGCCAGTATCCAAGAGACCCAGTACTTC
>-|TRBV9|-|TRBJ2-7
CASSVGLDYEQYF
TGTGCCAGCAGCGTAGGCTTAGACTACGAGCAGTACTTC
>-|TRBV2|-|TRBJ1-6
CASNQGNSPLHF
TGTGCCAGCAATCAGGGGAATTCACCCCTCCACTTT
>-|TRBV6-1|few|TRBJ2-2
CASSELGAFGGELFF
TGTGCCAGCAGTGAATTGGGGGCTTTTGGCGGGGAGCTGTTTTTT
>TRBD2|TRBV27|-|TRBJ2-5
CASGAGGRETQYF
TGTGCCAGCGGAGCGGGAGGGAGGGAGACCCAGTACTTC
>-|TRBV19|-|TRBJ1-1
CAIWEGTEAFF
TGTGCCATCTGGGAGGGCACTGAAGCTTTCTTT
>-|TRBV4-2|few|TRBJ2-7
CASSYSSGQSSYEQYF
TGTGCCAGCAGCTACTCTTCCGGACAGAGCTCCTACGAGCAGTACTTC
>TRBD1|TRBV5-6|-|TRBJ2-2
CASTPRRRGYTGELFF
TGTGCCAGCACCCCACGGCGCAGGGGGTACACCGGGGAGCTGTTTTTT
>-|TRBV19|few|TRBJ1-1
CASSGGGMNTEAFF
TGTGCCAGTAGTGGTGGAGGGATGAACACTGAAGCTTTCTTT
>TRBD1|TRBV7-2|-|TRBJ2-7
CASSLNDRGFYEQYF
TGTGCCAGCAGCTTAAATGACAGGGGTTTCTACGAGCAGTACTTC
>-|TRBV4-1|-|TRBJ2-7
CASSQGSPGYEQYF
TGCGCCAGCAGCCAAGGGTCTCCAGGGTACGAGCAGTACTTC
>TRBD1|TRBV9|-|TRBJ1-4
CASSPGQGANEKLFF
TGTGCCAGCAGCCCAGGACAGGGTGCTAATGAAAAACTGTTTTTT
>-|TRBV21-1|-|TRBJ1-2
CASGLSVYTF
TGTGCCAGCGGTCTTTCAGTCTACACCTTC
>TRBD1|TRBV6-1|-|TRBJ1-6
CASSERPSGTGTRRRNSPLHF
TGTGCCAGCAGTGAAAGACCTTCCGGGACAGGGACCCGAAGAAGAAATTCACCCCTCCACTTT
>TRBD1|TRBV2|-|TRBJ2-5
CASSKDRWDKTQYF
TGTGCCAGCAGTAAGGACAGGTGGGATAAGACCCAGTACTTC
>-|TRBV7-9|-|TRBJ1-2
CASSSRAGAFYGYTF
TGTGCCAGCAGCTCGCGTGCGGGGGCGTTTTATGGCTACACCTTC
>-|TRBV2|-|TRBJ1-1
CASSGESTEAFF
TGTGCCAGCAGTGGGGAGTCCACTGAAGCTTTCTTT
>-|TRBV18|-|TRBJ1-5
CASSPGGSNQPQHF
TGTGCCAGCTCACCAGGGGGCAGCAATCAGCCCCAGCATTTT
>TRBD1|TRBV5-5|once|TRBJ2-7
CASSYDRGTYEQYF
TGTGCCAGCAGTTACGACAGGGGAACCTACGAGCAGTACTTC
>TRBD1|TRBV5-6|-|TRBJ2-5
CASSSSGTGRETQYF
TGTGCCAGCAGCTCGTCCGGGACAGGGAGAGAGACCCAGTACTTC
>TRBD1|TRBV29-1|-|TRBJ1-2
CSVVLGQGAGGYTF
TGCAGCGTTGTGTTGGGACAGGGGGCTGGTGGCTACACCTTC
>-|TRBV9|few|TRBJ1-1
CASSERQVLNTEAFF
TGTGCCAGCAGCGAAAGACAGGTTTTGAACACTGAAGCTTTCTTT
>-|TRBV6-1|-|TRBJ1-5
CASRVTNLNQPQHF
TGTGCCAGCAGGGTGACAAATCTTAATCAGCCCCAGCATTTT
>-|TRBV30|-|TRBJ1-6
CAWRYSGRSSPLHF
TGTGCCTGGAGATATTCGGGGAGAAGTTCACCCCTCCACTTT
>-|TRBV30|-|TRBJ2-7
CAWSVGGKVTEQYF
TGTGCCTGGAGTGTAGGAGGGAAAGTGACCGAGCAGTACTTC
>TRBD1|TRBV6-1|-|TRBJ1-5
CASRDRDNQPQHF
TGTGCCAGCAGAGACAGGGACAATCAGCCCCAGCATTTT
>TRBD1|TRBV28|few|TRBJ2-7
CASSQPLTQDRGLSYEQYF
TGTGCCAGCAGCCAACCCCTAACCCAGGACAGGGGGCTTTCCTACGAGCAGTACTTC
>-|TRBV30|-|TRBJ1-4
CAWKARGFNEKLFF
TGTGCCTGGAAAGCAAGGGGGTTCAATGAAAAACTGTTTTTT
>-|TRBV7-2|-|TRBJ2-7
CASSLLPPGQPTYEQYF
TGTGCCAGCAGCTTACTCCCGCCTGGACAGCCGACCTACGAGCAGTACTTC
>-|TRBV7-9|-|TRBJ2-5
CASSFDYQETQYF
TGTGCCAGCAGCTTCGACTACCAAGAGACCCAGTACTTC
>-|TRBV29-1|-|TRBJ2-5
CSVEGLGGQETQYF
TGCAGCGTTGAAGGACTGGGGGGCCAAGAGACCCAGTACTTC
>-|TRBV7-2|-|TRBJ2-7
CASSLYKVVRGSTYEQYF
TGTGCCAGCAGCTTATACAAGGTGGTCCGAGGGAGCACCTACGAGCAGTACTTC
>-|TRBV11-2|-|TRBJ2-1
CASSSGLQDYNEQFF
TGTGCCAGCAGTTCGGGTCTACAGGATTACAATGAGCAGTTCTTC
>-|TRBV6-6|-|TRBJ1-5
CASSLFRTDYNQPQHF
TGTGCCAGCAGTTTATTTCGGACGGACTACAATCAGCCCCAGCATTTT
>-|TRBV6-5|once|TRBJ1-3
CATYRGNTIYF
TGTGCCACCTACCGCGGAAACACCATATATTTT
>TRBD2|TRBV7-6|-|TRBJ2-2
CASSLGGREGYGELFF
TGTGCCAGCAGCTTAGGGGGCAGGGAGGGTTACGGGGAGCTGTTTTTT
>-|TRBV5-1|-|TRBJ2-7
CASSGRQGSYEQYF
TGCGCCAGCAGCGGGAGGCAGGGTAGCTACGAGCAGTACTTC
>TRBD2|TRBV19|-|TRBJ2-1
CASSMTSGGVLQFF
TGTGCCAGTAGTATGACCAGCGGGGGTGTCCTGCAGTTCTTC
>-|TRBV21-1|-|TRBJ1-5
CASSAAGKRGSPDQPQHF
TGTGCCAGCAGCGCCGCGGGAAAGCGGGGCTCGCCCGATCAGCCCCAGCATTTT
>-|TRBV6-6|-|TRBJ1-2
CASSAQGYYGYTF
TGTGCCAGCAGTGCACAGGGTTACTATGGCTACACCTTC
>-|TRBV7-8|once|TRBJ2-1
CASSLGPTSREQFF
TGTGCCAGCAGCTTAGGGCCTACTAGTCGGGAGCAGTTCTTC
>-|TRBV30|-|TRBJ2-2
CAWSRGSGELFF
TGTGCCTGGAGTAGGGGGTCCGGGGAGCTGTTTTTT
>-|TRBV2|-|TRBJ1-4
CASSVDSYATNEKLFF
TGTGCCAGCAGTGTAGACAGCTACGCAACTAATGAAAAACTGTTTTTT